This TCR beta chain was observed in a study of blood T cell repertoires in COVID-19. About the research overall: Samples of COVID-19 (acute and convalescent) were obtained from the United States, Italy and Spain.

Clones were read by immunoSEQ multiplex PCR, and TCRdb kept only the in-frame ones, dropping some. The sample records around 400,000 clones, 70% to 90% being singletons. With V trimmed by 5 bases and J by 3 bases, 8 bases remained unmatched. Looked up from germline, CDR1 is KGHDR and CDR2 is SFDVKD. CDR3 size: 15 residues. The TCR comes from a woman aged 18-29 years who had been exposed to COVID-19. The sequenced material came from PBMCs or T cells enriched from blood (not recorded which). This chain connects TRBV24-1 to TRBJ2-7; 8 bases match TRBD2. The CDR3, as DNA: TGTGCCACCAGTGGAGGGCTAGCGGGTATCTACGAGCAGTACTTC. Translation: CATSGGLAGIYEQYF.